Presented here are 23 T cell receptor beta chains from one specimen sequenced in a study of blood T cell repertoires in COVID-19. Assay used: immunoSEQ multiplex PCR; TCRdb lists only in-frame clones, some missing. The table shows about 36,000 clones, with 60% to 85% occurring only once. The sequenced sample was peripheral blood. These receptors all come from a man in his sixties with active COVID-19.

This clone has only one observation. This sequence joins TRBV30 and TRBJ1-2, with 7 bases that match TRBD1. CDR3 length: 16 amino acids. Germline CDR1 reads GTSNPN; CDR2 reads SVGIG (reference sequence). Germline trimming cut 3 bases from V and 1 base from J; bases unmatched to any gene: 11. In nucleotides, the CDR3 is TGTGCCTGGAGACCGATGACAGGGACCTTTAACTATGGCTACACCTTC. It yields the protein CAWRPMTGTFNYGYTF. Drawing the rest from reference TRBV30 and TRBJ1-2, the complete variable domain is SQTIHQWPATLVQPVGSPLSLECTVEGTSNPNLYWYRQAAGRGLQLLFYSVGIGQISSEVPQNLSASRPQDRQFILSSKKLLLSDSGFYLCAWRPMTGTFNYGYTFGSGTRLTVV.

This rearrangement joins TRBV29-1 to TRBJ1-4, with 10 bases that match TRBD1. Germline lookup yields CDR1 SQVTM and CDR2 ANQGSEA. This CDR3 is 14 amino acids long. Germline trimming cut 8 bases from V and 2 bases from J; bases unmatched to any gene: 5. The CDR3 loop is CSFRQGATNEKLFF. The DNA of the CDR3 is TGCAGCTTCAGACAGGGGGCTACTAATGAAAAACTGTTTTTT.

This clone was seen once. This chain joins TRBV3-1 (or the pseudogene TRBV3-2) and TRBJ2-5, with 8 nucleotides matching TRBD2. This CDR3 contains 14 residues. Germline V gene lookup returns CDR1 LGHDT and CDR2 YNNKEL (reference sequence). J lost 3 bases, V lost 2 bases, and 2 bases had no gene match. The CDR3 protein is CASSQLGLEETQYF. CDR3 DNA sequence: TGTGCCAGCAGCCAATTGGGACTAGAAGAGACCCAGTACTTC.

This clone was seen a single time. V usage is TRBV10-3 and J usage is TRBJ1-3; weak D call: TRBD1 (5 bases). The CDR3 runs to 13 residues. V was cut by 6 bases and J by 1 base, with 7 bases left in between. Looked up from germline, CDR1 is ENHRY and CDR2 is SYGVKD. The CDR3 DNA follows: TGTGCCATCAGCGGGGGGTCTGGAAACACCATATATTTT. Protein product: CAISGGSGNTIYF.

This chain links TRBV25-1 with TRBJ1-1; the D is unclear. The CDR3 is 16 amino acids. Per germline, CDR1 MGHDK and CDR2 SYGVNS. The V gene lost 7 bases and the J gene lost 1 base, with 19 bases spanning the gap. The CDR3, as DNA: TGTGCCAGCAAAGTTACATACGTGGGCAGGAACACTGAAGCTTTCTTT. Its translation: CASKVTYVGRNTEAFF.

Regarding this clone: At one boundary the junction diverges from the germline segment, which might be a read error. The rearrangement uses TRBV10-2 and TRBJ2-3; TRBD2 matches at 13 bases. From germline, CDR1 is WSHSY and CDR2 SAAADI. The CDR3 totals 12 residues. This CDR3 is CASSGLAGGALF. Written as DNA, the CDR3 is TGCGCCAGCAGTGGACTAGCGGGAGGAGCCCTTTTT.

The V call is TRBV5-1, the J call TRBJ2-1, with D uncertain. CDR1 and CDR2 (germline): SGHRS, YFSETQ. Trimming removed 0 bases at V and 3 bases at J, with 10 bases between. The CDR3 is 15 amino acids. The CDR3 protein is CASSLVPNYYNEQFF. For the CDR3, the DNA is TGCGCCAGCAGCTTGGTCCCTAACTACTACAATGAGCAGTTCTTC. Supplemented by reference TRBV5-1 and TRBJ2-1, the full variable domain reads KAGVTQTPRYLIKTRGQQVTLSCSPISGHRSVSWYQQTPGQGLQFLFEYFSETQRNKGNFPGRFSGRQFSNSRSEMNVSTLELGDSALYLCASSLVPNYYNEQFFGPGTRLTVL.

This clone was counted between two and nine times. The chain joins TRBV7-2 to TRBJ2-3, with D perhaps matching TRBD2 (6 bases). This CDR3 has 13 amino acids. Germline CDR1 SGHTA, CDR2 FQGNSA. Trimming removed 3 bases from V and 5 bases from J, with 9 bases in between. The CDR3 spells CASSFRLGDTQYF. In DNA, the CDR3 is TGTGCCAGCAGCTTCCGACTAGGAGATACGCAGTATTTT.

The chain joins TRBV29-1 to TRBJ2-3; D may be TRBD2 (6 bases). The length of the CDR3 is 15 residues. Germline assignment: CDR1 SQVTM and CDR2 ANQGSEA. V lost 1 base to trimming and J lost 0 bases, with 11 bases between them. The CDR3 is CSVEGRGPSTDTQYF. The CDR3 DNA reads TGCAGCGTTGAAGGGCGGGGACCAAGCACAGATACGCAGTATTTT.

The chain employs TRBV7-2 and TRBJ2-4; D is undetermined. The V end was cut by 1 base, the J end by 9 bases, with 7 bases between. Germline V gives CDR1 SGHTA, CDR2 FQGNSA. The CDR3 totals 12 residues. The CDR3 region is CASSLDRAIQYF. The CDR3 DNA sequence: TGTGCCAGCAGCTTAGACAGAGCCATTCAGTACTTC.

The CDR3 DNA reads as TGTGCCAGCAGTGACGGGACAGGGTTTAACTATGGCTACACCTTC. It codes for CASSDGTGFNYGYTF. This chain links TRBV6-1 with TRBJ1-2; 9 positions agree with TRBD1. The CDR3 runs to 15 residues. V lost 3 bases and J lost 1; bases outside the gene matches: 3. CDR1 is MNHNS and CDR2 is SASEGT in the germline V gene.

This rearrangement joins TRBV6-6 to TRBJ1-5; D is uncertain. V lost 8 bases to trimming and J lost 2 bases, with 10 bases between them. The germline V gene has CDR1 MNHNY and CDR2 SVGAGI (reference sequence). The CDR3 is 13 amino acids. The CDR3: CASGEAGNQPQHF. The CDR3 DNA reads TGTGCCAGCGGCGAAGCGGGCAATCAGCCCCAGCATTTT.

The chain combines TRBV7-2 with TRBJ2-7, with 12 bases aligning to TRBD2. Germline values: CDR1 SGHTA, CDR2 FQGNSA. CDR3 length: 16 amino acids. V shed 4 bases and J 3 bases; nucleotides not matched to a gene: 7. The CDR3 here is CASSSRTSGDRYEQYF. DNA of the CDR3: TGTGCCAGCAGCTCAAGGACTAGCGGGGATCGCTACGAGCAGTACTTC.

V gene TRBV7-2 combines with J gene TRBJ2-5; possibly TRBD2 for D (6 bases). This CDR3 is built from 11 residues. Germline CDR1 is SGHTA and CDR2 is FQGNSA. The V gene lost 5 bases and the J gene lost 10 bases, with 11 bases spanning the gap. CDR3 in amino acids: CASSTSGLQYF. The CDR3 DNA sequence: TGTGCCAGCAGCACCTCGGGACTCCAGTACTTC.

The chain is built from TRBV5-6 and TRBJ2-1; no firm D call. The CDR3 totals 15 residues. V was trimmed by 2 bases and J by 0 bases, leaving 9 bases between them. Germline loops: CDR1 SGHDT, CDR2 YYEEEE. In DNA form, the CDR3 reads TGTGCCAGCAGCTTTCGGTTGAGCTCCTACAATGAGCAGTTCTTC. Translating it yields CASSFRLSSYNEQFF.

V usage is TRBV19 and J usage is TRBJ2-5; 10 bases fit TRBD2. The V gene end was trimmed by 8 bases and the J gene end by 2 bases; junction bases not matched to a gene: 8. Germline V gene lookup returns CDR1 LNHDA and CDR2 SQIVND (reference sequence). The CDR3 runs to 15 residues. CDR3: CASGPLAGGQETQYF. The DNA for the CDR3 is TGTGCCAGTGGACCGTTAGCGGGGGGACAAGAGACCCAGTACTTC. The complete variable domain, with remaining parts taken from reference TRBV19 and TRBJ2-5, reads DGGITQSPKYLFRKEGQNVTLSCEQNLNHDAMYWYRQDPGQGLRLIYYSQIVNDFQKGDIAEGYSVSREKKESFPLTVTSAQKNPTAFYLCASGPLAGGQETQYFGPGTRLLVL.

This chain links TRBV6-5 with TRBJ1-1, with D possibly TRBD1 on 5 matching bases. Germline V lookup: CDR1 MNHEY, CDR2 SVGAGI. The CDR3 has 11 amino acids. The V gene lost 8 bases and the J gene lost 5 bases, with 9 bases spanning the gap. The chain's CDR3 is CASVGGTEAFF. DNA of the CDR3: TGTGCCAGCGTGGGGGGAACTGAAGCTTTCTTT.

This chain uses TRBV7-2 with TRBJ2-5; the match to TRBD1 covers 8 bases. CDR1 SGHTA and CDR2 FQGNSA come from the germline V gene. After removal of 3 bases from V and 4 bases from J, the junction contained 10 bases not matched to a gene. The CDR3 is 16 amino acids. This CDR3 reads CASSFSITGGGETQYF. The CDR3 bases are TGTGCCAGCAGCTTTTCGATAACAGGGGGAGGAGAGACCCAGTACTTC.

The chain couples TRBV18 to TRBJ1-6; D is undetermined. Germline values: CDR1 KGHSH, CDR2 LQKENI. The CDR3 is made up of 14 amino acids. The ends were cut back, 2 bases at V and 10 bases at J, with 12 bases in the middle. The CDR3 nucleotides are TGTGCCAGCTCACCAGCAGGTTTTCGCTCACCCCTCCACTTT. It codes for CASSPAGFRSPLHF.

J is TRBJ2-1 and V is TRBV7-2; TRBD1 matches 8 bases. Unmatched junction bases numbered 4, after V lost 4 bases and J lost 2 bases. Looked up from germline, CDR1 is SGHTA and CDR2 is FQGNSA. The CDR3 is made up of 15 amino acids. CDR3 nucleotides: TGTGCCAGCAGCTACGGACAGGGAACCTACAATGAGCAGTTCTTC. Protein sequence: CASSYGQGTYNEQFF.

The chain has TRBV29-1 and TRBJ1-2; D is undetermined. V was pared by 4 bases and J by 3 bases, with 6 bases between. This CDR3 has 11 residues. Germline values: CDR1 SQVTM, CDR2 ANQGSEA. CDR3 nucleotide sequence: TGCAGCGTTGGCGAATACTATGGCTACACCTTC. The encoded protein is CSVGEYYGYTF.

This sequence joins TRBV2 and TRBJ1-2; D is ambiguous. The CDR3 loop spans 13 amino acids. The V end lost 9 bases, the J end lost 3 bases, and 14 bases lay between the germline ends. Germline CDR1 SNHLY, CDR2 FYNNEI. CDR3: CARVEATDYGYTF. The CDR3 DNA reads TGTGCCAGGGTCGAAGCTACTGACTATGGCTACACCTTC.

V and J are TRBV30 and TRBJ1-4, with no clear D. Germline assignment: CDR1 GTSNPN and CDR2 SVGIG (reference sequence). The CDR3 loop spans 16 amino acids. Trimming stripped 0 bases from V and 8 bases from J, with 19 bases between. In DNA form, the CDR3 reads TGTGCCTGGAGTGTACGTCTACGACTCTCGGGGGAAAAACTGTTTTTT. Protein product: CAWSVRLRLSGEKLFF.